This T cell receptor (beta chain) was recorded in a study of memory CD4+ T cells and cytomegalovirus serostatus. The germline V gene has CDR1 SQVTM and CDR2 ANQGSEA. The CDR3 loop spans 13 amino acids. V lost 8 bases to trimming and J lost 5 bases, with 16 bases between them. Single viable CD3+CD4+CD8-CD45RO+ cells were sorted as the memory CD4+ T cells. Clones were read by immunoSEQ multiplex PCR, and TCRdb kept only the in-frame ones, dropping some. Here the sample spans 45,000 to 60,000 clones, about 80% being singletons. This chain uses TRBV29-1 with TRBJ2-1; possibly TRBD1 for D (6 bases). The TCR originated in an adult in good health and CMV-seropositive. The specimen sequenced was memory CD4+ T cells from blood. Written as DNA, the CDR3 is TGCAGCTCCCCTGGGGGCCTGCACAATGAGCAGTTCTTC. It translates to CSSPGGLHNEQFF.